This T cell receptor beta chain was sequenced during a study of cytomegalovirus exposure and HLA in healthy donors. Study summary: Counted in an early data release were approximately 85 million unique TCRs from HLA-typed donors.

This clone was observed a handful of times. Its antigen remains unknown. The study ran its PCR with 60 Vbeta and 13 Jbeta primers. Here immunoSEQ multiplex PCR was the method, and the copy in TCRdb shows in-frame clones only, minus some. Seen here are some 130,000 clones, around 9% observed once, and the top ten hold roughly 6.4%. Trimming cost V 4 bases and J 8 bases, with 13 bases left between them. Germline assignment: CDR1 SGHDT and CDR2 YYEEEE. There are 13 residues in the CDR3. Findings of the study overall: When a later analysis compared HLA-associated TCR beta chains with equally common others, the HLA-associated chains turned out to be more clonally expanded and to have lower generation probabilities. The CMV antigen specificity of a few CMV-associated chains was confirmed through in vitro analysis.

This TCR was sampled from a woman between 40 and 50 years old in good health and CMV-seropositive. This chain joins TRBV5-6 and TRBJ1-3, with a weak D call TRBD1 (5 bases). The specimen sequenced was PBMCs. In nucleotides, the CDR3 is TGTGCCAGCAGCCCTGTCGGGGGGGACACCATATATTTT. Translation gives CASSPVGGDTIYF.